This TCR beta chain emerged from a study of blood T cell repertoires in COVID-19. In the authors' methods: Estimates of nucleated cell counts were drawn from the amplification of reference gene primers. TCRdb's copy holds only in-frame clones and misses some; the assay was immunoSEQ multiplex PCR. V, J and clone size derive from that table, while D and trimming were established from the DNA sequence. This sample has 200,000 to 300,000 clones, with about 87% found just once. Sequencing input: peripheral blood. This TCR was recovered from a woman between 50 and 59 years old with acute or convalescent COVID-19.

CDR3 sequence (DNA): TGTGCCAGCAGTGCTTCGGGCGGGCTTTACTACGAGCAGTACTTC. Residues: CASSASGGLYYEQYF. This rearrangement joins TRBV25-1 to TRBJ2-7; tentative D call: TRBD2 (5 bases). Germline-derived CDR1 and CDR2 are MGHDK and SYGVNS. The CDR3 is 15 amino acids. The germline V and J ends were trimmed by 4 bases and 3 bases, with 16 bases remaining between them.